The 5 T cell receptor beta chains in this list originate from one sample, sequenced in a study of blood T cell repertoires in COVID-19. Method: immunoSEQ multiplex PCR; TCRdb's copy keeps in-frame clones and lacks some. The table records about 190,000 clones, 65% to 80% of them present only once. The sequencing input was PBMCs or T cells enriched from blood (not recorded which). The receptors shown here come from a woman aged 50 to 65 with acute COVID-19.

The V gene is TRBV6-5, the J gene TRBJ1-1; 9 bases agree with TRBD1. V dropped 0 bases and J dropped 5; count of bases not matched to a gene: 4. The CDR3 contains 15 residues. The germline gives CDR1 MNHEY, CDR2 SVGAGI. CDR3 residues: CASSYSNRGQTEAFF. DNA for the CDR3: TGTGCCAGCAGTTACTCGAACAGGGGGCAAACTGAAGCTTTCTTT.

The rearrangement joins TRBV18 to TRBJ1-6; D remains ambiguous. Germline values: CDR1 KGHSH, CDR2 LQKENI. The V end was cut by 2 bases, the J end by 10 bases, with 15 bases between. The CDR3 is 15 residues long. DNA for the CDR3: TGTGCCAGCTCACCAGACGGCAGGAACACCTCACCCCTCCACTTT. Protein product: CASSPDGRNTSPLHF.

The J gene is TRBJ1-3, the V gene TRBV7-9; the D is unclear. Germline values: CDR1 SEHNR, CDR2 FQNEAQ (reference sequence). The CDR3 extends over 14 amino acids. V was trimmed by 1 base and J by 0 bases, leaving 4 bases between them. The CDR3 DNA reads as TGTGCCAGCAGCTTAGGGCACTCTGGAAACACCATATATTTT. Translated: CASSLGHSGNTIYF.

The chain carries TRBV9 and TRBJ1-3, with a possible D match to TRBD1 (6 bases). The germline V gene has CDR1 SGDLS and CDR2 YYNGEE. CDR3 length equals 14 residues. Trimming removed 5 bases from V and 2 bases from J, with 11 bases in between. The CDR3 here is CASSYRTAGNTIYF. The CDR3 bases are TGTGCCAGCAGTTATAGGACAGCTGGAAACACCATATATTTT.

The chain combines TRBV7-2 with TRBJ2-1; 11 bases are a match to TRBD2. Unmatched junction bases numbered 7, after V lost 8 bases and J lost 7 bases. This CDR3 spans 14 amino acids. Germline values: CDR1 SGHTA, CDR2 FQGNSA. CDR3 residues: CASGTSGGMNEQFF. CDR3 sequence (DNA): TGTGCCAGCGGAACTAGCGGGGGTATGAATGAGCAGTTCTTC. The complete variable domain, with remaining parts taken from reference TRBV7-2 and TRBJ2-1, reads GAGVSQSPSNKVTEKGKDVELRCDPISGHTALYWYRQSLGQGLEFLIYFQGNSAPDKSGLPSDRFSAERTGGSVSTLTIQRTQQEDSAVYLCASGTSGGMNEQFFGPGTRLTVL.